This TCR beta chain was sequenced in a study of blood T cell repertoires in COVID-19. Regarding this clone: This same CDR3 is encoded by further DNA sequences in the sample.

V was clipped by 2 bases and J by 6 bases, with 9 bases between them. Germline values: CDR1 SGHTA, CDR2 FQGTGA. The CDR3 runs to 13 residues. In the authors' methods: Amplifying reference gene primers gave estimates of nucleated cell counts. Generated by immunoSEQ multiplex PCR, the TCRdb table keeps only in-frame clones and is missing some. D and trimming come from the DNA, and the V and J calls and clone size come from that table. The repertoire includes 250,000 to 300,000 clones, 85% of them detected once, and about 5.1% sits in the top ten. The chain employs TRBV7-3 and TRBJ2-3, with a weak D call TRBD2 (7 bases). Material: peripheral blood. The source is a man aged 50-59 years with active or convalescent COVID-19. The DNA of the CDR3 is TGTGCCAGCAGCTTACGGGGGGCTGATACGCAGTATTTT. This translates into CASSLRGADTQYF.